The clone carrying this T cell receptor beta chain has at least ten counts. TCR amplification involved 20 PCR cycles with a constant-region primer and V-primer adapter. With in vitro transcription, the isolated mRNA was amplified. TCRdb processed the reads anew with MiXCR; each CDR3 protein has one entry. This sample has roughly 50,000 distinct CDR3 sequences, with around 33% found just once. CDR1 is LNHDA and CDR2 is SQIVND in the germline V gene (reference sequence). V lost 4 bases and J 1 base, leaving 10 bases between the germline ends. This CDR3 is 14 amino acids long. The sample is drawn from a study of low-dose radiotherapy and immunotherapy resistance in tumors. Study-wide background: Doses delivered to Cohort 2 were 1 Gy per fraction every two weeks, amounting to 13 Gy over 26 weeks. Alpha and beta chains were covered, as first-strand cDNA relied on TRAV- and TRBV-specific primers.

Time point here: after trial treatment. The treatment denotes: LDRT plus nivolumab, ipilimumab, low-dose cyclophosphamide and aspirin (RACIN trial). The genes are TRBV19 and TRBJ1-1, with unresolved D. The sample was PBMCs, taken after low-dose radiotherapy plus immunotherapy. The sequence derives from a male donor with rectosigmoid adenocarcinoma. The CDR3 sequence is CASSTRARNTEAFF. The CDR3 coding sequence is TGTGCCAGTAGTACACGGGCCAGGAACACTGAAGCTTTCTTT.